These 32 T cell receptor beta chains originate from one sample sequenced in a study of CXCR3-negative and CXCR3-positive naive CD8 T cells. Points from the study as a whole: TRB CDR3s of CXCR3-positive naive cells were more hydrophobic than those of CXCR3-negative naive cells.

The antigens for these receptors are not known. The study made its TRB cDNA libraries by 5' RACE, adding UMI labels. With the 5' RACE reads reprocessed, TCRdb shows one record per CDR3 protein and no DNA. Seen in this sample are some 150,000 distinct CDR3 sequences; the ten most common clones hold about 0.27%. Sequenced sample: naive CXCR3+ CD8+ T cells from blood. Subset given: CD45RO-CCR7+CD27+CD95- naive CD8+ T cells expressing CXCR3 (TNR3+). The receptors stem from a human donor in good health. Some clones in this sample may be carry-over from other donors' samples.

The V and J genes are TRBV12-3 or TRBV12-4 and TRBJ1-2; TCRdb names TRBD1, which stays unverified in the absence of DNA. The CDR3 has 23 amino acids. CDR3 amino acids: CASLGLRELNPRDDRGQGYGYTF.

This chain links TRBV28 with TRBJ2-1; TCRdb picks TRBD2, but there is no DNA to check that call. Germline lookup yields CDR1 MDHEN and CDR2 SYDVKM. The length of the CDR3 is 17 residues. CDR3 residues: CASSLLAGGPIQDEQFF.

The genes are TRBV6-1 and TRBJ2-3; lacking DNA, the TRBD2 call made by TCRdb goes unchecked. This CDR3 is built from 15 residues. Germline V CDR1 and CDR2: MNHNS, SASEGT. CDR3 residues: CASRARDSIADTQYF.

This chain uses TRBV27 with TRBJ2-7; absent DNA, TCRdb's TRBD1 call cannot be checked. From germline, CDR1 is MNHEY and CDR2 SMNVEV (reference sequence). The length of the CDR3 is 12 residues. The CDR3 reads CASGETGYEQYF.

The V gene is TRBV29-1, the J gene TRBJ2-7; without DNA, the TCRdb call of TRBD1 cannot be checked. The CDR3 has 13 residues. Germline CDR1 SQVTM, CDR2 ANQGSEA. CDR3 protein: CSVSQGNTYEQYF.

This chain uses TRBV6-5 with TRBJ2-3; the D call of TRBD2 rests on TCRdb alone, since no DNA is present to check it. Germline lookup yields CDR1 MNHEY and CDR2 SVGAGI. The CDR3 loop spans 17 amino acids. The CDR3 loop reads CASSLTSAGGGTDTQYF.

The rearrangement uses TRBV5-1 and TRBJ2-7; as DNA is missing, the TRBD1 call by TCRdb cannot be tested. The CDR3 has 12 residues. The germline V gene has CDR1 SGHRS and CDR2 YFSETQ. CDR3 in amino acids: CASSPGYYEQYF.

The chain combines TRBV25-1 with TRBJ2-7; TCRdb calls TRBD1, which cannot be checked without DNA. From germline, CDR1 is MGHDK and CDR2 SYGVNS. The CDR3 has 13 residues. The CDR3 sequence: CASSDRDRYEQYF.

The gene calls are TRBV7-2 and TRBJ2-7; TCRdb gives TRBD1 as the D gene, but with no DNA this cannot be confirmed. This CDR3 has 14 amino acids. CDR1 and CDR2 from the germline V gene are SGHTA and FQGNSA. CDR3 in amino acids: CASSDIDRTYEQYF.

V and J are TRBV6-2 or TRBV6-3 and TRBJ1-2; TCRdb selects TRBD1, and the lack of DNA leaves this call unchecked. Per the germline V gene, CDR1 is MNHEY and CDR2 is SVGEGT. CDR3 size: 17 residues. The CDR3 sequence is CASRITGQGARDYGYTF.

The chain carries TRBV24-1 and TRBJ2-1; TCRdb picks TRBD1, but there is no DNA to check that call. The germline CDR1 and CDR2 sequences are KGHDR and SFDVKD. CDR3 size: 13 residues. The CDR3 sequence: CATGENRGNEQFF.

This rearrangement joins TRBV5-4 to TRBJ2-1; TCRdb gives TRBD2 as the D gene, but with no DNA this cannot be confirmed. Germline assignment: CDR1 SGHNT and CDR2 YYREEE (reference sequence). CDR3 length equals 15 residues. This CDR3 is CASSLGTSGYNEQFF.

The chain uses TRBV18 and TRBJ2-2; with no DNA, the TCRdb D assignment of TRBD2 cannot be verified. The CDR3 extends over 17 amino acids. Per the germline V gene, CDR1 is KGHSH and CDR2 is LQKENI. CDR3: CASSPLGLAGNTGELFF.

This rearrangement joins TRBV20-1 to TRBJ2-1. The CDR3 has 15 amino acids. In germline, CDR1 is DFQATT, CDR2 SNEGSKA (reference sequence). The CDR3 protein is CSARDIASSYDEQFF.

The chain combines TRBV7-9 with TRBJ2-3. This CDR3 has 12 residues. Per the germline V gene, CDR1 is SEHNR and CDR2 is FQNEAQ (reference sequence). The CDR3 here is CASQQDTDTQYF.

The V gene is TRBV29-1, the J gene TRBJ2-1; TCRdb selects TRBD1, and the lack of DNA leaves this call unchecked. This CDR3 comprises 12 residues. Per the germline V gene, CDR1 is SQVTM and CDR2 is ANQGSEA. The CDR3 sequence is CSVDRTDNEQFF.

The chain couples TRBV7-9 to TRBJ2-5; checking the TCRdb D call of TRBD2 is not possible without DNA. The CDR3 is 16 amino acids. Germline loops: CDR1 SEHNR, CDR2 FQNEAQ (reference sequence). This CDR3 is CASSKTSGGPSYEQYF.

The chain carries TRBV15 and TRBJ2-5; TCRdb picks TRBD1, but there is no DNA to check that call. Germline lookup yields CDR1 LNHNV and CDR2 YYDKDF (reference sequence). The CDR3 is 14 residues long. The CDR3 spells CATSSITGEETQYF.

The chain couples TRBV2 to TRBJ2-4; there is no DNA to check the TCRdb D call of TRBD1. Germline CDR1 is SNHLY and CDR2 is FYNNEI. The CDR3 loop spans 16 amino acids. The CDR3: CASSYPDRASENIQYF.

The gene calls are TRBV29-1 and TRBJ2-1. This CDR3 has 11 amino acids. CDR1 is SQVTM, CDR2 ANQGSEA, per germline. CDR3 residues: CSVGTYNEQFF.

The chain combines TRBV6-2 or TRBV6-3 with TRBJ2-7; TCRdb proposes TRBD1, but this gene call is untestable without DNA. The CDR3 is 13 amino acids. Germline CDR1 and CDR2: MNHEY and SVGEGT. The CDR3 protein is CASSSGTGSEQYF.

CDR3 loop: CATSRDSSGGYTF. The rearrangement joins TRBV15 to TRBJ1-2; the D call from TCRdb, TRBD1, cannot be confirmed without DNA. The CDR3 spans 13 residues. CDR1 and CDR2 (germline): LNHNV, YYDKDF (reference sequence).

The chain combines TRBV4-3 with TRBJ2-3; the TCRdb call, TRBD2, lacks DNA for checking. This CDR3 region has 17 residues. Per the germline V gene, CDR1 is LGHNA and CDR2 is YSLEER. CDR3 in amino acids: CASSQRLGTSGLDTQYF.

The rearrangement joins TRBV5-1 to TRBJ2-1; the D call from TCRdb, TRBD2, cannot be confirmed without DNA. CDR1 and CDR2 from the germline V gene are SGHRS and YFSETQ. The CDR3 length is 16 residues. CDR3: CASSYIAGELYNEQFF.

V gene TRBV23-1 combines with J gene TRBJ2-7. TRBV23-1 is an ORF, with its function uncertain. This CDR3 has 15 amino acids. CDR3 residues: CASSQATSDSYEQYF.

V usage is TRBV7-8 and J usage is TRBJ2-2; with no DNA, the TCRdb D assignment of TRBD1 cannot be verified. Germline V lookup: CDR1 SGHVS, CDR2 FQNEAQ. The CDR3 is 17 amino acids. CDR3: CASSLQTGGWNTGELFF.

The chain links TRBV28 to TRBJ2-1. Germline values: CDR1 MDHEN, CDR2 SYDVKM. The CDR3 consists of 13 residues. CDR3 protein: CASSLTTYNEQFF. Full variable domain (outside the CDR3, taken from reference TRBV28 and TRBJ2-1): DVKVTQSSRYLVKRTGEKVFLECVQDMDHENMFWYRQDPGLGLRLIYFSYDVKMKEKGDIPEGYSVSREKKERFSLILESASTNQTSMYLCASSLTTYNEQFFGPGTRLTVL.

The J gene is TRBJ2-4, the V gene TRBV4-1. The CDR3 covers 16 residues. In germline, CDR1 is MGHRA, CDR2 YSYEKL. CDR3 in amino acids: CASSQDVDLLSNIQYF.

This chain links TRBV7-9 with TRBJ2-5; TCRdb proposes TRBD1, but this gene call is untestable without DNA. The CDR3 length is 15 residues. The V gene's germline CDR1 is SEHNR and CDR2 FQNEAQ (reference sequence). The CDR3 spells CASSSDRGKQETQYF.

The V gene is TRBV4-1, the J gene TRBJ1-1; TCRdb indicates TRBD1, and absent DNA this call remains unverified. CDR1 is MGHRA, CDR2 YSYEKL, per germline. The CDR3 consists of 13 residues. The CDR3 region is CASSQIGGTEAFF.

The rearrangement joins TRBV7-2 to TRBJ1-1; no DNA is available, so the TRBD1 call from TCRdb remains unchecked. The CDR3 sequence is 17 residues long. CDR1 and CDR2 (germline): SGHTA, FQGNSA. The CDR3 loop reads CASSLWGGGGLNTEAFF.

The chain is built from TRBV13 and TRBJ1-2; no DNA is available, so the TRBD1 call from TCRdb remains unchecked. This CDR3 spans 21 amino acids. The germline gives CDR1 PRHDT, CDR2 FYEKMQ (reference sequence). The CDR3 protein is CASSTLTGFSSNEDVNYGYTF.